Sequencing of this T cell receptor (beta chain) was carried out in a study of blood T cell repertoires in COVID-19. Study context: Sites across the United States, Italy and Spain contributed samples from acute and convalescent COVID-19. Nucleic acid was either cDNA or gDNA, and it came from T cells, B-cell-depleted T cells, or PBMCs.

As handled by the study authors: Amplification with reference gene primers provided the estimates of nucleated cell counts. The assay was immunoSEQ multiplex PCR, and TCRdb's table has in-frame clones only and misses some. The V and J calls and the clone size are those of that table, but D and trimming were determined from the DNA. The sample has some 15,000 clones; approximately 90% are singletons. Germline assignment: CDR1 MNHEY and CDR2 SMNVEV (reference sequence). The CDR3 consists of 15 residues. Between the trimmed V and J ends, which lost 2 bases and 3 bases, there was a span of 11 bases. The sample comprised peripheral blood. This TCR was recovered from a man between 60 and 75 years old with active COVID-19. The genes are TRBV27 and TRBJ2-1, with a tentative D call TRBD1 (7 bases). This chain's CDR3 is CASSLAGGIYNEQFF. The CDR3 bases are TGTGCCAGCAGTTTAGCAGGGGGGATCTACAATGAGCAGTTCTTC.